This T cell receptor beta chain was recovered during a study of blood T cell repertoires in COVID-19. Looking at the study overall: The samples span acute and convalescent COVID-19 from the United States, Italy and Spain.

The germline V gene has CDR1 MNHNS and CDR2 SASEGT. This CDR3 contains 14 residues. The V end lost 3 bases, the J end lost 2 bases, and 10 bases lay between the germline ends. Per the authors' pipeline: Reference gene primer amplification gave estimated nucleated cell counts. Method: immunoSEQ multiplex PCR; TCRdb's copy keeps in-frame clones and lacks some. That table supplies the V and J calls and clone size; D and trimming were determined from the DNA. Of 55,000 or so clones detected, 80% appear once; the ten largest clones hold approximately 20%. Seattle patients were enrolled while actively infected and followed longitudinally.

The TCR was taken from a man between 25 and 39 years old with COVID-19, enrolled during active disease. The chain has TRBV6-1 and TRBJ2-5; the D is unclear. The sample consisted of peripheral blood. The CDR3 spells CASSENGSQETQYF. DNA of the CDR3: TGTGCCAGCAGTGAGAATGGTAGTCAAGAGACCCAGTACTTC.